The clone carrying this T cell receptor beta chain was counted many times. Its antigen is not identified. The data derive from a study of T-cell reconstitution after alpha-beta-depleted transplantation in children. Findings of the study overall: It was surviving recipient T cells and thymic progenitors that gave some patients high TCRbeta diversity at day 60. As was reported, about two months after transplant, alpha-beta T cells came from several hundred expanded graft clones. Newly produced T cells mostly provided counts and TCRbeta diversity after one year, as hyperexpanded clones declined.

Unique molecular identifiers tagged the TCRbeta library. TCRdb analysed the PCR reads with MiXCR anew, one entry per CDR3 protein. The sample includes nearly 200,000 distinct CDR3 sequences, 5% to 7.5% of them seen just once. Germline CDR1 and CDR2: KGHDR and SFDVKD. The CDR3 sequence is 15 residues long. V trimming: 5 bases; J trimming: 3 bases; junction bases outside the gene matches: 7. V usage is TRBV24-1 and J usage is TRBJ2-5, with 8 bases aligning to TRBD2. Material: PBMCs, obtained before TCRalphabeta/CD19-depleted stem cell transplant. This TCR derives from a girl in the first two years of life with combined immunodeficiency, due to receive a stem cell transplant. The CDR3 nucleotides are TGTGCCACCAGTGGGGCGGGGGGCGCGGAAGAGACCCAGTACTTC. It translates to CATSGAGGAEETQYF.